The TCR beta chain under discussion was sequenced for a study of T cell responses to AZD1222 COVID-19 vaccine. Regarding the study as a whole: Most donors were white British, females outnumbered males, and clonal diversity was possibly underestimated. Baseline testing showed seropositivity in only five to seven AZD1222 recipients. Along spike, vaccine-associated CD4 TCRs were found throughout, with dominance at 160-218 and 743-854.

The assay was immunoSEQ multiplex PCR, and TCRdb's table has in-frame clones only and misses some. This sample yields around 130,000 clones, of which 88% are seen a single time; 18% belongs to the top ten. The CDR3 has 13 amino acids. Deletions cut 0 bases from V and 2 bases from J, with 3 bases between. The germline V gene encodes CDR1 SGDLS and CDR2 YYNGEE. Remarks on this clone: The target antigen is unknown.

This sequence was found in an adult in good health. This specimen was peripheral blood, taken on day 0 of MenACWY control vaccination. The J gene is TRBJ2-1, the V gene TRBV9; D is uncertain. CDR3 residues: CASSVGAYNEQFF. The CDR3 bases are TGTGCCAGCAGCGTAGGTGCCTACAATGAGCAGTTCTTC.